A single sample gave rise to the 17 T cell receptor beta chains below, sequenced in a study of blood T cell repertoires in COVID-19. This table comes from immunoSEQ multiplex PCR, and its TCRdb copy is limited to in-frame clones, with some not included. The top ten clones hold roughly 3.5% of a sample with tens of thousands of clones, over 75% of them seen once. Input material: peripheral blood. The receptors shown here come from a man aged 65-85 years with acute or convalescent COVID-19.

This clone occurred once. The V call is TRBV7-3, the J call TRBJ2-3, with 8 bases aligning to TRBD2. V was clipped by 5 bases and J by 4 bases; unmatched bases: 5. Per germline, CDR1 SGHTA and CDR2 FQGTGA. The CDR3 covers 14 residues. CDR3 sequence (DNA): TGTGCCAGCAGCCTCGGACTAGCATCAGATACGCAGTATTTT. It encodes CASSLGLASDTQYF.

The chain is built from TRBV4-1 and TRBJ2-5; D is undetermined. The germline V gene encodes CDR1 MGHRA and CDR2 YSYEKL. The CDR3 loop spans 12 amino acids. With 3 bases removed from V and 4 bases from J, the gap between germline ends came to 6 bases. The CDR3 nucleotides are TGCGCCAGCAGCCACCCCTTAGAGACCCAGTACTTC. It translates to CASSHPLETQYF.

The chain uses TRBV30 and TRBJ1-5, with TRBD1 matching over 8 bases. Germline V CDR1 and CDR2: GTSNPN, SVGIG (reference sequence). This CDR3 has 13 amino acids. V lost 5 bases and J lost 3; bases outside the gene matches: 3. The CDR3 loop is CAWGQGANQPQHF. The CDR3 coding sequence is TGTGCCTGGGGACAGGGCGCCAATCAGCCCCAGCATTTT.

The CDR3 spells CASSFQGGETQYF. The CDR3 coding sequence is TGTGCCAGCAGTTTCCAGGGAGGTGAGACCCAGTACTTC. The rearrangement uses TRBV28 and TRBJ2-5; tentatively, D is TRBD2 (6 bases). Trimming left V 3 bases short and J 5 bases short, with 10 bases between. This CDR3 is built from 13 residues. Germline CDR1 and CDR2: MDHEN and SYDVKM.

J is TRBJ1-1 and V is TRBV12-3 or TRBV12-4, with no clear D. V lost 5 bases, J lost 3 bases, and 10 bases lay in between. This CDR3 spans 13 amino acids. In nucleotides, the CDR3 is TGTGCCAGCAGTCAACGCGGGGACACTGAAGCTTTCTTT. Its protein is CASSQRGDTEAFF.

The rearrangement links TRBV5-6 to TRBJ1-1; TRBD1 might be the D (5 bases). The V end was cut by 3 bases, the J end by 5 bases, with 17 bases between. Germline lookup yields CDR1 SGHDT and CDR2 YYEEEE. This CDR3 has 15 amino acids. The CDR3 region is CASSSGLPDGTEAFF. Written as DNA, the CDR3 is TGTGCCAGCAGCTCGGGACTGCCAGACGGGACTGAAGCTTTCTTT.

This chain links TRBV5-6 with TRBJ1-2; possible D gene TRBD1, 6 bases. The CDR3 is 14 residues long. V lost 4 bases to trimming and J lost 4 bases, with 14 bases between them. Per germline, CDR1 SGHDT and CDR2 YYEEEE. This chain's CDR3 is CASSRGQGPYGYTF. CDR3 coding DNA: TGTGCCAGCAGCCGAGGCCAGGGGCCCTATGGCTACACCTTC.

V usage is TRBV7-2 and J usage is TRBJ2-7; 11 bases are shared with TRBD2. Trimming cost V 0 bases and J 0 bases; bases outside gene matches: 7. The CDR3 totals 18 residues. The germline CDR1 and CDR2 sequences are SGHTA and FQGNSA. The CDR3 loop reads CASSLAPRLAGGSYEQYF. The CDR3 DNA is TGTGCCAGCAGCTTAGCCCCGCGGCTAGCGGGGGGCTCCTACGAGCAGTACTTC.

The chain employs TRBV28 and TRBJ2-7; TRBD1 matches at 10 bases. V lost 1 base to trimming and J lost 6 bases; unmatched junction nucleotides: 9. CDR1 and CDR2 (germline): MDHEN, SYDVKM. The CDR3 spans 16 residues. For the CDR3, the DNA is TGTGCCAGCAGTTTATATTTTAGGACAGGGGGTAGCGAGCAGTACTTC. Translation: CASSLYFRTGGSEQYF.

This chain connects TRBV5-1 to TRBJ2-5; 10 bases are shared with TRBD2. Germline assignment: CDR1 SGHRS and CDR2 YFSETQ. This CDR3 has 16 amino acids. The trim removed 4 bases at V and 4 bases at J, leaving 10 bases unmatched. CDR3 region: CASSVPGLALRETQYF. The CDR3 DNA reads TGCGCCAGCAGCGTCCCGGGACTAGCGTTGAGAGAGACCCAGTACTTC.

The chain couples TRBV4-3 to TRBJ2-5; tentative D call: TRBD2 (5 bases). Trimming stripped 0 bases from V and 5 bases from J, with 22 bases between. Germline V CDR1 and CDR2: LGHNA, YSLEER. This CDR3 has 18 residues. CDR3 region: CASSQDIPRPGDRETQYF. The CDR3 coding sequence is TGCGCCAGCAGCCAAGATATCCCTCGCCCCGGGGATAGGGAGACCCAGTACTTC.

The chain combines TRBV7-2 with TRBJ2-1; 9 nucleotides agree with TRBD2. CDR3 length equals 17 residues. V shed 2 bases, J shed 3 bases, and the junction held 8 bases outside the gene matches. Germline V gene sequence: CDR1 SGHTA, CDR2 FQGNSA. CDR3 residues: CASSLRSRGGLYNEQFF. CDR3 coding DNA: TGTGCCAGCAGCTTACGCTCGCGGGGGGGCCTCTACAATGAGCAGTTCTTC.

The chain links TRBV11-3 to TRBJ2-7; a weak D match, TRBD2 (6 bases). V dropped 1 base and J dropped 4 bases, with 8 bases sitting between them. From germline, CDR1 is SGHNT and CDR2 YENEEA. The CDR3 loop spans 13 amino acids. The CDR3 bases are TGTGCCAGCAGCTTAGGAGGAGGGTACGAGCAGTACTTC. Amino acids: CASSLGGGYEQYF.

The V gene is TRBV28, the J gene TRBJ1-1; TRBD1 might be the D (5 bases). V was trimmed by 5 bases and J by 0 bases, leaving 10 bases between them. The CDR3 is 14 residues long. Germline CDR1 is MDHEN and CDR2 is SYDVKM. The CDR3 sequence: CASSITGLNTEAFF. The CDR3, as DNA: TGTGCCAGCAGTATAACAGGCCTGAACACTGAAGCTTTCTTT.

V is TRBV3-1 (or the pseudogene TRBV3-2) and J is TRBJ2-6; possible D gene TRBD2, 6 bases. V lost 7 bases and J lost 3, with 10 bases in between. This CDR3 region has 14 residues. The germline gives CDR1 LGHDT, CDR2 YNNKEL (reference sequence). CDR3 sequence: CASTRGSGANVLTF. Here the CDR3 DNA reads TGTGCCAGCACCCGGGGGAGTGGGGCCAACGTCCTGACTTTC.

The chain has TRBV7-2 and TRBJ2-3; tentative D call: TRBD1 (6 bases). Germline V gene sequence: CDR1 SGHTA, CDR2 FQGNSA. This CDR3 has 19 amino acids. V lost 5 bases, J lost 1 base, and 25 bases lay in between. Here the CDR3 reads CASSPGGGPTPPGTDTQYF. In nucleotides, the CDR3 is TGTGCCAGCAGCCCGGGTGGGGGCCCTACCCCTCCTGGCACAGATACGCAGTATTTT.

DNA of the CDR3: TGTGCCACCAGTGAGGGGACAGGGATAAACACAGATACGCAGTATTTT. This translates into CATSEGTGINTDTQYF. This rearrangement joins TRBV24-1 to TRBJ2-3, with 9 bases identical to TRBD1. Germline loops: CDR1 KGHDR, CDR2 SFDVKD. J lost 2 bases, V lost 4 bases, and 6 bases had no gene match. The CDR3 is 16 amino acids.